This record concerns one T cell receptor (beta chain) sequence. CDR3 length equals 16 residues. From germline, CDR1 is MNHEY and CDR2 SMNVEV (reference sequence). With 7 bases clipped from V and 5 bases from J, the junction kept 14 bases outside the gene matches. The Seattle patients, enrolled during active infection, were followed longitudinally. The data stem from a study of blood T cell repertoires in COVID-19. Study overall: Sources were T cells, B-cell-depleted T cells, or PBMCs; the material itself was cDNA or gDNA.

Libraries were prepared by immunoSEQ multiplex PCR; TCRdb keeps only in-frame clonotypes and omits some of them. The data contain about 210,000 clones, 70% to 90% of them seen just once; the ten biggest clones take up about 0.91%. The material sequenced was peripheral blood. V usage is TRBV27 and J usage is TRBJ2-1, with 7 nucleotides matching TRBD1. The TCR sequence derives from a man aged 55-75 years with COVID-19, enrolled during active disease. CDR3 protein: CASTSNRDSFNNEQFF. The CDR3 nucleotides are TGTGCCAGCACCTCAAACCGGGACAGCTTTAACAATGAGCAGTTCTTC.